These T cell receptor beta chains were read from a single sample in a study of control samples from healthy donors and cancer patients. Some clones are missing from TCRdb's copy, which holds only in-frame ones; the method was immunoSEQ multiplex PCR. The sample has about 83,000 clones, 75% to 95% seen once. Source material: blood. The receptors derive from a man aged 45-60 years in good health. Each CDR3 is given with its conserved first and last residue. Expanded clones get a size class; other rows say once, few or many, or leave the size out.

TRBV15,-,CATSPKGLIGYTF
TRBV4-2,-,CASSQVETSPLEGTQYF
TRBV5-1,-,CASSLGAGELFF
TRBV19,-,CASNSRNSDTEAFF
TRBV6-4,-,CASRQGENTEAFF
TRBV29-1,-,CSVGGVGTDTQYF
TRBV5-1,-,CASSLTSGGYNEQFF
TRBV10-2,-,CASSEGGNTEAFF
TRBV10-2,-,CARTQGEVEKLFF
TRBV29-1,-,CSVAFRGQTGELFF
TRBV7-2,-,CASSFTSGGRETQYF
TRBV6-1,-,CASSEGVGSHYGYTF
TRBV14,-,CASSQPRRKLFF
TRBV6-1,-,CASSEVAPPNTEAFF
TRBV7-9,-,CASSDPEGWVNTEAFF
TRBV6-6,-,CASRHQDPGELFF
TRBV7-2,-,CASSYVGGLGETQYF
TRBV4-3,-,CASSQVKDYGYTF
TRBV5-6,-,CASSRFQGGTDTQYF
TRBV6-5,-,CASSSTDTEAFF
TRBV6-6,few,CASSYDSDQPQHF
TRBV7-2,-,CASSLVRSGEQYF